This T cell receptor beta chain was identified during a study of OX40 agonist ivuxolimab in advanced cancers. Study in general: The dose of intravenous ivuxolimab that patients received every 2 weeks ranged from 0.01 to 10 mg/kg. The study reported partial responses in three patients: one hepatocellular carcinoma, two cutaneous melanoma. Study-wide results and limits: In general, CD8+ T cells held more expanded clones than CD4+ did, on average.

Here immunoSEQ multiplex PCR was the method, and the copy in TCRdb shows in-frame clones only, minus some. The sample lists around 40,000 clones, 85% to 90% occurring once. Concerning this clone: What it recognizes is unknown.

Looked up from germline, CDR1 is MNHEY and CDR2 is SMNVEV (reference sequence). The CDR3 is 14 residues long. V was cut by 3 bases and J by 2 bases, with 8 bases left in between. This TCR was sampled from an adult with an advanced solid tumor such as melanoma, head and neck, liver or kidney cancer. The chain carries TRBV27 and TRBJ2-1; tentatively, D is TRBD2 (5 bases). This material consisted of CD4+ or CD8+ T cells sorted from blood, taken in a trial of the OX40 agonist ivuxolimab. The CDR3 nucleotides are TGTGCCAGCAGTTTGGTCGGGACCTACAATGAGCAGTTCTTC. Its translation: CASSLVGTYNEQFF.